This T cell receptor beta chain came from a study of cytomegalovirus exposure and HLA in healthy donors. Regarding the study as a whole: CMV serostatus was the only immune exposure information that was available. Reportedly, HLA-A and HLA-B alleles of most subjects were accurately predicted from TCR beta.

Trimming cost V 3 bases and J 0 bases, with 12 bases left between them. Germline lookup yields CDR1 LNHDA and CDR2 SQIVND (reference sequence). This CDR3 is 15 amino acids long. A remark on this clone: No antigen is known for it.

PCR employed 60 Vbeta and 13 Jbeta primers. Here immunoSEQ multiplex PCR was the method, and the copy in TCRdb shows in-frame clones only, minus some. The sample yields around 60,000 clones, approximately 71% seen once. The rearrangement uses TRBV19 and TRBJ2-7; D may be TRBD1 (5 bases). This receptor was obtained from a man aged 45-65 years in good health and CMV-seropositive. The sequenced sample was PBMCs. DNA for the CDR3: TGTGCCAGTAGTATGGGGCCCGTCAGCTCCTACGAGCAGTACTTC. Residues: CASSMGPVSSYEQYF.